These T cell receptor beta chains were read from a single sample in a study of response to subunit inactivated influenza vaccine. TCRdb reanalysed the RT-PCR reads using MiXCR and keeps one entry per CDR3 protein. The repertoire consists of approximately 530,000 distinct CDR3 sequences, with around 7.9% occurring once and the leading ten covering about an eighth. The material was PBMCs from blood, obtained 23 months after vaccination. These receptors were collected from a man in his fifties or sixties who received an inactivated influenza vaccine. The CDR3 runs from the conserved cysteine through the conserved F or W. A D gene is named only where the DNA matches it firmly. Only part of the rows carry a size: once, few, many, or a class if the clone is expanded.

CDR3nt: TGCAGCGTTGATGGGGGAAACTACGAGCAGTACTTC; CDR3aa: CSVDGGNYEQYF; abundance: few; d_gene: -; v_gene: TRBV29-1; j_gene: TRBJ2-7
CDR3nt: TGTGCCAGCAGTACAGGGACGGCGACCCAGTACTTC; CDR3aa: CASSTGTATQYF; abundance: few; d_gene: -; v_gene: TRBV27; j_gene: TRBJ2-5
CDR3nt: TGTGCCATCAATCCCCGGGACAGGGAGTATGGCTACACCTTC; CDR3aa: CAINPRDREYGYTF; abundance: -; d_gene: TRBD1; v_gene: TRBV10-3; j_gene: TRBJ1-2
CDR3nt: TGTGCCAGCAGTTACGATCCCATAGCGGGAGCAGGAGAGACCCAGTACTTC; CDR3aa: CASSYDPIAGAGETQYF; abundance: few; d_gene: TRBD2; v_gene: TRBV6-2/TRBV6-3; j_gene: TRBJ2-5
CDR3nt: TGCAACCATAGCCGGGCAGGGACGTACGAGCAGTACTTC; CDR3aa: CNHSRAGTYEQYF; abundance: few; d_gene: -; v_gene: TRBV29-1; j_gene: TRBJ2-7
CDR3nt: TGTGCCAGCAGCGGGGGACTCTTATCGCTGGGTCAAGAGACCCAGTACTTC; CDR3aa: CASSGGLLSLGQETQYF; abundance: -; d_gene: -; v_gene: TRBV2; j_gene: TRBJ2-5
CDR3nt: TGTGCCACCACCGGACAGCTAAATAGGGATGAGCAGTTCTTC; CDR3aa: CATTGQLNRDEQFF; abundance: many; d_gene: -; v_gene: TRBV15; j_gene: TRBJ2-1
CDR3nt: TGTGCCAGCAGACAGGGTGCCGGGGAGCTGTTTTTT; CDR3aa: CASRQGAGELFF; abundance: many; d_gene: -; v_gene: TRBV6-6; j_gene: TRBJ2-2
CDR3nt: TGTGCCAGCACCCCCGGGACAGGGGGTTCTGGGGCCAACGTCCTGACTTTC; CDR3aa: CASTPGTGGSGANVLTF; abundance: -; d_gene: TRBD1; v_gene: TRBV28; j_gene: TRBJ2-6
CDR3nt: TGTGCCAGCCGGGGACAGAACAACGAGCAGTACTTC; CDR3aa: CASRGQNNEQYF; abundance: few; d_gene: TRBD1; v_gene: TRBV9; j_gene: TRBJ2-7
CDR3nt: TGTGCCAGCACCGACCCGGGACGACGTGGCTACACCTTC; CDR3aa: CASTDPGRRGYTF; abundance: -; d_gene: -; v_gene: TRBV6-2/TRBV6-3; j_gene: TRBJ1-2
CDR3nt: TGTGCCAGCAGCTTAGAGAACGGGGACAGGGCCCACGAGCAGTACTTC; CDR3aa: CASSLENGDRAHEQYF; abundance: many; d_gene: TRBD1; v_gene: TRBV7-9; j_gene: TRBJ2-7
CDR3nt: TGTGCCAGCAGGAAGGGACTAGCGGGAGTGGAGACCCAGTACTTC; CDR3aa: CASRKGLAGVETQYF; abundance: -; d_gene: TRBD2; v_gene: TRBV6-2/TRBV6-3; j_gene: TRBJ2-5
CDR3nt: TGTGCCAGCAGTTCGGTGACTAGCGGGGGGTGGGAGACCCAGTACTTC; CDR3aa: CASSSVTSGGWETQYF; abundance: -; d_gene: TRBD2; v_gene: TRBV7-2; j_gene: TRBJ2-5
CDR3nt: TGTGCCACCAGTGCGACGGCTTACTCCTACAATGAGCGGTTCTTC; CDR3aa: CATSATAYSYNERFF; abundance: once; d_gene: -; v_gene: TRBV24-1; j_gene: TRBJ2-1
CDR3nt: TGCGCCAGCAGCACTGGACAGGGCGCGGGCGATGGCTACACCTTC; CDR3aa: CASSTGQGAGDGYTF; abundance: once; d_gene: TRBD1; v_gene: TRBV5-1; j_gene: TRBJ1-2
CDR3nt: TGTGCCAGCAAGGGACAGGGGGCAGGGAACATTCAGTACTTC; CDR3aa: CASKGQGAGNIQYF; abundance: few; d_gene: TRBD1; v_gene: TRBV6-1; j_gene: TRBJ2-4
CDR3nt: TGTGCCACCAGCAGACGGCGGGAGGGCCAGGTTGTAGAGTTCTTC; CDR3aa: CATSRRREGQVVEFF; abundance: few; d_gene: TRBD2; v_gene: TRBV15; j_gene: TRBJ2-1
CDR3nt: TGTGCCAGTAGGAGATCGGGACAGGGGTCGACCGGGGAGCTGTTTTTT; CDR3aa: CASRRSGQGSTGELFF; abundance: -; d_gene: TRBD1; v_gene: TRBV19; j_gene: TRBJ2-2
CDR3nt: TGTGCCAGCAGATGGGGTACAGGCCGAACCGGGGAGCTGTTTTTT; CDR3aa: CASRWGTGRTGELFF; abundance: many; d_gene: -; v_gene: TRBV5-6; j_gene: TRBJ2-2
CDR3nt: TGCAGCGTTGACTTCGGAATTAACTATGGCTACACCTTC; CDR3aa: CSVDFGINYGYTF; abundance: many; d_gene: -; v_gene: TRBV29-1; j_gene: TRBJ1-2
CDR3nt: TGTGCCAGCAGTGAACTTAACTATGGCTACACCTTC; CDR3aa: CASSELNYGYTF; abundance: few; d_gene: -; v_gene: TRBV25-1; j_gene: TRBJ1-2
CDR3nt: TGTGCCAGCAGTAGGGGACTAGCGGGGGTAGAGACCCAGTACTTC; CDR3aa: CASSRGLAGVETQYF; abundance: few; d_gene: TRBD2; v_gene: TRBV12-3/TRBV12-4; j_gene: TRBJ2-5
CDR3nt: TGTGCCAGTAGTCTTATAGCGGGAGGGGTCTACAATGAGCAGTTCTTC; CDR3aa: CASSLIAGGVYNEQFF; abundance: -; d_gene: TRBD2; v_gene: TRBV19; j_gene: TRBJ2-1
CDR3nt: TGCAGCGTTCACTTGTCCACCGGGGAGCTGTTTTTT; CDR3aa: CSVHLSTGELFF; abundance: few; d_gene: -; v_gene: TRBV29-1; j_gene: TRBJ2-2
CDR3nt: TGCGCCAGCAGCTTCAGGGAGGGGGTCCAAGAGACCCAGTACTTC; CDR3aa: CASSFREGVQETQYF; abundance: -; d_gene: -; v_gene: TRBV5-1; j_gene: TRBJ2-5
CDR3nt: TGCAGCGTTGAAACAGACTATGGCTACACCTTC; CDR3aa: CSVETDYGYTF; abundance: -; d_gene: -; v_gene: TRBV29-1; j_gene: TRBJ1-2
CDR3nt: TGTGCCAGCAGCCCCCGCCTAGCGGGAGGGCCGCAGTACTTC; CDR3aa: CASSPRLAGGPQYF; abundance: few; d_gene: -; v_gene: TRBV21-1; j_gene: TRBJ2-7
CDR3nt: TGTGCCAGCAGTTTATCGGGAACACATTACGGCTACACCTTC; CDR3aa: CASSLSGTHYGYTF; abundance: few; d_gene: -; v_gene: TRBV27; j_gene: TRBJ1-2
CDR3nt: TGTGCCAGCATCGGATCCGGGACAGGGCAGCGTACGCAGTATTTT; CDR3aa: CASIGSGTGQRTQYF; abundance: few; d_gene: TRBD1; v_gene: TRBV5-6; j_gene: TRBJ2-3
CDR3nt: TGTGCCAACGGGACAGATAACTACGAGCAGTACTTC; CDR3aa: CANGTDNYEQYF; abundance: few; d_gene: TRBD1; v_gene: TRBV28; j_gene: TRBJ2-7
CDR3nt: TGTGCCAGCAGTTACTTTCTTCACAGAGCCTACGAGCAGTACTTC; CDR3aa: CASSYFLHRAYEQYF; abundance: -; d_gene: -; v_gene: TRBV6-5; j_gene: TRBJ2-7
CDR3nt: TGTGCGAGTAGGGCTAGCGGGGGGCCTTGGGATGAGCAGTTCTTC; CDR3aa: CASRASGGPWDEQFF; abundance: -; d_gene: TRBD2; v_gene: TRBV6-1; j_gene: TRBJ2-1
CDR3nt: TGCGCCAGCAGCCTAGGGACTAGCGGGGGGGAAGATACGCAGTATTTT; CDR3aa: CASSLGTSGGEDTQYF; abundance: -; d_gene: TRBD2; v_gene: TRBV4-1; j_gene: TRBJ2-3
CDR3nt: TGCAGTGCTCCCTTGGGGGGGAGCAATCAGCCCCAGCATTTT; CDR3aa: CSAPLGGSNQPQHF; abundance: -; d_gene: -; v_gene: TRBV20-1; j_gene: TRBJ1-5
CDR3nt: TGCGCCAGTACCATTGGGAGCTCTGGGGCCAACGTCCTGACTTTC; CDR3aa: CASTIGSSGANVLTF; abundance: few; d_gene: -; v_gene: TRBV5-1; j_gene: TRBJ2-6
CDR3nt: TGCGCCAGCAGCTTGGAGTCACAGTACTATGGCTACACCTTC; CDR3aa: CASSLESQYYGYTF; abundance: many; d_gene: -; v_gene: TRBV5-1; j_gene: TRBJ1-2
CDR3nt: TGTGCCAGCAGCTCGCGACCGAACGAGCAGTACTTC; CDR3aa: CASSSRPNEQYF; abundance: many; d_gene: -; v_gene: TRBV3-1; j_gene: TRBJ2-7
CDR3nt: TGTGCCAGCAGGGGGGCTCTACGTTCCCTAACTGAAGCTTTCTTT; CDR3aa: CASRGALRSLTEAFF; abundance: few; d_gene: -; v_gene: TRBV28; j_gene: TRBJ1-1
CDR3nt: TGTGCCAGCAGCAGTCCTGAGAGCTCTGGAAACACCATATATTTT; CDR3aa: CASSSPESSGNTIYF; abundance: many; d_gene: -; v_gene: TRBV4-2; j_gene: TRBJ1-3
CDR3nt: TGTGCCACCAGCAGACTTAGACAGGGGAACGGGGAGCTGTTTTTT; CDR3aa: CATSRLRQGNGELFF; abundance: -; d_gene: TRBD1; v_gene: TRBV15; j_gene: TRBJ2-2
CDR3nt: TGTGCCACCAGCACCGGGGTGGGACTCCTTGTCCTCGAGCAGTACTTC; CDR3aa: CATSTGVGLLVLEQYF; abundance: many; d_gene: -; v_gene: TRBV15; j_gene: TRBJ2-7
CDR3nt: TGTGCCAGCAGCTTAAGGGTCTCCTGGGGCACCGGGGAGCTGTTTTTT; CDR3aa: CASSLRVSWGTGELFF; abundance: -; d_gene: -; v_gene: TRBV7-8; j_gene: TRBJ2-2
CDR3nt: TGTGCCAGCTCACACCTGAGGCCGGGACAGGGGCGTGGAGAGACCCAGTACTTC; CDR3aa: CASSHLRPGQGRGETQYF; abundance: -; d_gene: TRBD1; v_gene: TRBV18; j_gene: TRBJ2-5
CDR3nt: TGTGCCAGCACGGGAGCAGGGTTTAACATTCAGTACTTC; CDR3aa: CASTGAGFNIQYF; abundance: few; d_gene: -; v_gene: TRBV6-1; j_gene: TRBJ2-4
CDR3nt: TGCGCCAGCAGCCAAGGGACGGCGTACACTGAAGCTTTCTTT; CDR3aa: CASSQGTAYTEAFF; abundance: few; d_gene: -; v_gene: TRBV5-1; j_gene: TRBJ1-1
CDR3nt: TGTGCCATGGCAGGGGACACTGAAGCTTTCTTT; CDR3aa: CAMAGDTEAFF; abundance: few; d_gene: -; v_gene: TRBV10-3; j_gene: TRBJ1-1
CDR3nt: TGTGCCAGCAGCTTGGGGGAGGTGGAGACCCAGTACTTC; CDR3aa: CASSLGEVETQYF; abundance: many; d_gene: -; v_gene: TRBV7-2; j_gene: TRBJ2-5
CDR3nt: TGTGCCATCAGTGAGCCGGGACAGGGGGCGGTGGATGAGCAGTTCTTC; CDR3aa: CAISEPGQGAVDEQFF; abundance: few; d_gene: TRBD1; v_gene: TRBV10-3; j_gene: TRBJ2-1
CDR3nt: TGCACCGTCCAGACAGGGTCCAATTCACCCCTCCACTTT; CDR3aa: CTVQTGSNSPLHF; abundance: -; d_gene: TRBD1; v_gene: TRBV29-1; j_gene: TRBJ1-6
CDR3nt: TGTGCCACGGATGCTGGGGTCGAGAACACTGAAGCTTTCTTT; CDR3aa: CATDAGVENTEAFF; abundance: few; d_gene: -; v_gene: TRBV28; j_gene: TRBJ1-1
CDR3nt: TGTGCCAGCAGCCAAGAAAGCCCTGCGGGGGCCTACAATGAGCAGTTCTTC; CDR3aa: CASSQESPAGAYNEQFF; abundance: few; d_gene: TRBD2; v_gene: TRBV3-1; j_gene: TRBJ2-1